One and the same sample provided the 6 T cell receptor beta chains below, sequenced in a study of shared clonotypes between healthy human individuals. Data came from immunoSEQ multiplex PCR; TCRdb stores just in-frame clones and leaves some out. The table shows about 470,000 clones, with around 75% occurring only once. Sequencing was done on a sample of PBMCs. All receptors come from a woman aged 35 to 49 in good health. Some clones in this sample may be carry-over from other donors' samples.

The chain is built from TRBV29-1 and TRBJ1-4; D gene uncertain. This CDR3 contains 13 residues. Trimming removed 0 bases from V and 5 bases from J, with 7 bases in between. Germline V lookup: CDR1 SQVTM, CDR2 ANQGSEA. The CDR3 nucleotides read TGCAGCGTTGAAGAAGTAGGGAATGAAAAACTGTTTTTT. Protein: CSVEEVGNEKLFF. The entire variable domain, with the rest obtained from reference TRBV29-1 and TRBJ1-4, is as follows: SAVISQKPSRDICQRGTSLTIQCQVDSQVTMMFWYRQQPGQSLTLIATANQGSEATYESGFVIDKFPISRPNLTFSTLTVSNMSPEDSSIYLCSVEEVGNEKLFFGSGTQLSVL.

J is TRBJ2-1 and V is TRBV5-1; the D is unclear. Germline assignment: CDR1 SGHRS and CDR2 YFSETQ. Trimming took off 1 base at V and 5 bases at J, with 7 bases between the two ends. The CDR3 runs to 13 residues. The CDR3 sequence is CASSLRSDNEQFF. CDR3 nucleotides: TGCGCCAGCAGCTTGAGGTCTGACAATGAGCAGTTCTTC.

The rearrangement links TRBV5-1 to TRBJ2-5; 9 bases match TRBD2. This CDR3 is 16 amino acids long. J gave up 5 bases and V 3 bases, and 11 bases lay outside the gene matches. The germline V gene encodes CDR1 SGHRS and CDR2 YFSETQ. As DNA, the CDR3 is TGCGCCAGCAGCTCCTTATTAGCGGGAGTGCGGGAGACCCAGTACTTC. Protein product: CASSSLLAGVRETQYF.

The chain recombines TRBV7-2 with TRBJ2-7; D may be TRBD2 (6 bases). The CDR3 loop spans 14 amino acids. V lost 2 bases, J lost 3 bases, and 11 bases lay in between. The germline gives CDR1 SGHTA, CDR2 FQGNSA. CDR3 sequence reads: CASSLREDYYEQYF. The CDR3 DNA is TGTGCCAGCAGCTTAAGAGAGGACTACTACGAGCAGTACTTC.

V gene TRBV7-9 combines with J gene TRBJ2-5; 11 bases match TRBD2. The better agreement between TRBJ2-7 and the DNA end casts doubt on the J call. The CDR3 extends over 14 amino acids. Germline CDR1 reads SEHNR; CDR2 reads FQNEAQ (reference sequence). The CDR3 region has the DNA TGTGCCAGCAGTAAGACTAGCGGGAACCACGAGCAGTACTTC. It is translated as CASSKTSGNHEQYF.

The rearrangement links TRBV9 to TRBJ1-3; TRBD1 aligns across 11 bases. The CDR3 is 18 residues long. CDR1 is SGDLS and CDR2 is YYNGEE in the germline V gene. Trimming cost V 0 bases and J 0 bases; bases outside gene matches: 5. In DNA, the CDR3 is TGTGCCAGCAGCGTAGATGGACAGGGGGCACGCTCTGGAAACACCATATATTTT. Protein sequence: CASSVDGQGARSGNTIYF.